This TCR beta chain comes out of a study of cytomegalovirus exposure and HLA in healthy donors. V was trimmed by 3 bases and J by 3 bases, leaving 15 bases between them. There are 15 residues in the CDR3. In germline, CDR1 is MDHEN, CDR2 SYDVKM. The PCR used 60 Vbeta and 13 Jbeta primers. The method was immunoSEQ multiplex PCR; TCRdb's version includes in-frame clones alone and lacks a portion of them. The sample consists of under 200,000 clones, 65% to 85% of them appearing once. The TCR originated in a man aged 55 to 70 in good health and CMV-seronegative. Sequenced input: PBMCs. The chain combines TRBV28 with TRBJ2-7; D remains ambiguous. In DNA form, the CDR3 reads TGTGCCAGCAGTTTTCTCAGCGCTGGCCTCTACGAGCAGTACTTC. Protein product: CASSFLSAGLYEQYF.